The next 4 T cell receptor beta chains were all read from a single sample in a study of T-cell reconstitution after alpha-beta-depleted transplantation in children (TCRdb year 2016). Receptors were amplified or captured by PCR. The instrument given in TCRdb is Illumina HiSeq 2500. TCR libraries were prepared with molecular barcoding, using unique molecular identifiers to normalize TCRbeta repertoire quantification. TCRdb cleaned the public reads at Q25 with fastp, built clones with MiXCR and kept in-frame beta chains. Under each unique CDR3 protein, matching rows form one entry showing the most common genes and DNA. The sample table holds some 200,000 distinct CDR3 sequences, of which 9.7% were seen once. Of the sample, roughly 5.1% is held by the ten largest clones. The starting material was PBMCs from the stem cell graft donor, obtained from the stem cell graft. The receptors stem from a human donor who donated a stem cell graft to a child with SCID.

The chain combines TRBV29-1 with TRBJ1-2, with D uncertain. Germline CDR1 reads SQVTM; CDR2 reads ANQGSEA. Trimming stripped 4 bases from V and 2 bases from J, with 11 bases between. The CDR3 sequence is 13 residues long. The CDR3 bases are TGCAGCGTTGGGGAGGGCCCGAACTATGGCTACACCTTC. Translated: CSVGEGPNYGYTF. Together with reference TRBV29-1 and TRBJ1-2, the CDR3 gives the full variable domain: SAVISQKPSRDICQRGTSLTIQCQVDSQVTMMFWYRQQPGQSLTLIATANQGSEATYESGFVIDKFPISRPNLTFSTLTVSNMSPEDSSIYLCSVGEGPNYGYTFGSGTRLTVV.

This sequence joins TRBV5-1 and TRBJ2-1; a possible D gene is TRBD2 (7 bases). This CDR3 has 14 residues. Between the trimmed V and J ends, which lost 0 bases and 5 bases, there was a span of 9 bases. Germline loops: CDR1 SGHRS, CDR2 YFSETQ. DNA of the CDR3: TGCGCCAGCAGCTTGGGGGGGGGCCACAATGAGCAGTTCTTC. Translation gives CASSLGGGHNEQFF.

This clonotype showed up many times. The rearrangement joins TRBV5-1 to TRBJ2-1; D is perhaps TRBD2 (5 bases). V gave up 1 base and J gave up 7 bases, with 15 bases separating them. The CDR3 totals 15 residues. Germline values: CDR1 SGHRS, CDR2 YFSETQ. In nucleotides, the CDR3 is TGCGCCAGCAGCTTGTCCCCCCCCCCGGGGAATGAGCAGTTCTTC. Its protein product is CASSLSPPPGNEQFF. The full variable domain, with the rest looked up from reference TRBV5-1 and TRBJ2-1, is KAGVTQTPRYLIKTRGQQVTLSCSPISGHRSVSWYQQTPGQGLQFLFEYFSETQRNKGNFPGRFSGRQFSNSRSEMNVSTLELGDSALYLCASSLSPPPGNEQFFGPGTRLTVL.

As to this clonotype: This may come from a read error, since a much larger clone is one base off. The CDR3 loop reads CASSFSGETYEQFF. Here the CDR3 DNA reads TGTGCCAGCAGCTTTTCGGGGGAAACCTACGAGCAGTTCTTC. V gene TRBV5-5 combines with J gene TRBJ2-7, with D possibly TRBD2 on 6 matching bases. The J call is in doubt because the DNA end fits TRBJ2-1 better. Germline loops: CDR1 SGHKS, CDR2 YYEKEE (reference sequence). The CDR3 is 14 amino acids.